This TCR beta chain was found in a study of blood T cells in healthy people across ages. Study-level results: Long-lived donors exceeded aged donors in naive CD4+ cells and diversity. Per million T cells, TCR beta diversity dropped about linearly as age rose.

Points on this clonotype: Its antigen remains unknown.

The CDR3 is 12 amino acids. Germline V gene sequence: CDR1 KGHSH, CDR2 LQKENI. Trimming cost V 6 bases and J 12 bases, with 12 bases left between them. The second PCR ran roughly 6 to 12 cycles with a sample-barcoded 5' primer and J-beta primers. One entry per CDR3 protein, called by TCRdb with MiXCR from the 5' RACE reads. The data show 800,000 to 1,000,000 distinct CDR3 sequences, roughly 50% seen once. Every sample had a minimum of 6.5 million PBMCs isolated. The chain employs TRBV18 and TRBJ2-6; a weak D match, TRBD2 (5 bases). Sequenced sample: blood. The clonotype comes from a man aged 25 to 45 in good health. The CDR3, as DNA: TGTGCCAGCTCCAACGGGGATTCCGTCCTGACTTTC. It specifies CASSNGDSVLTF.